This T cell receptor beta chain was identified in a study of CD8+CD57+ T cells in acquired aplastic anemia. On the study more broadly: Quantities of DNA derived from sorted CD4+ and CD8+ cells averaged approximately 3.5 ug.

Trimming cost V 3 bases and J 0 bases, with 12 bases left between them. This CDR3 is 16 amino acids long. Per the germline V gene, CDR1 is DFQATT and CDR2 is SNEGSKA (reference sequence). Investigators profiled TCR beta VDJ and CDR3 from genomic DNA template. TCRdb used MiXCR to reprocess the reads, holding one entry per CDR3 protein. The sample shows roughly 190,000 distinct CDR3 sequences, roughly half of them seen only once. By flow cytometry, patients selected for sequencing had shown an expansion of CD8+CD57+ cells. By the time of blood sampling, patients had still received no therapy. The TCR originated in a human donor with aplastic anemia. The genes are TRBV20-1 and TRBJ1-6; the D is unclear. The sample was sorted CD4+, CD8+, or CD8+CD57+ T cells (not recorded which) from PBMCs. The CDR3 nucleotides read TGCAGTGCTAGGGGGTTTGGCAGCTCCTATAATTCACCCCTCCACTTT. Translating gives CSARGFGSSYNSPLHF.